The entry that follows covers one TCR beta chain sequence. This sample was included in a study of CD8 T cells in Susac syndrome. The RNA, about 0.5 to 1 ug, was put through reverse transcription using random hexamers. TCRdb re-analysed the immunoSEQ multiplex PCR reads in MiXCR, keeping a single row per CDR3 protein. The sample has around 180,000 distinct CDR3 sequences, roughly 95% seen once. The CDR3 length is 15 residues. The germline V gene has CDR1 LGHDT and CDR2 YNNKEL (reference sequence). The germline V and J ends were trimmed by 4 bases and 4 bases, with 16 bases remaining between them. The sequencing sample was made of CD4+ T cells from PBMCs. The chain uses TRBV3-1 and TRBJ1-1, with D uncertain. This clonotype was obtained from a human donor with multiple sclerosis. CDR3 nucleotides: TGTGCCAGCAGCCCTAGTGTCAGTGTCCTCACTGAAGCTTTCTTT. Translated, it gives CASSPSVSVLTEAFF.